The next 26 T cell receptor beta chains were all read from a single sample in a study of lymphopenia after photon versus proton radiotherapy (dated by TCRdb to the late 2010s). Libraries were constructed by the immunoSEQ multiplex PCR assay. TCRdb mirrors the immuneACCESS table, restricted to in-frame sequences. Some clones are absent from its copies; in checked studies, under half trace to an unresolved V gene, and the reason for the others is unknown. This sample has approximately 45,000 clones in its table, and about 85% of those were observed once. The ten largest clones represent around 2.2% of the sample. Material: peripheral blood, obtained from a patient treated with photon-based radiotherapy. The receptors here all came from a man between 35 and 55 years old with gastric cancer.

The chain links TRBV4-1 to TRBJ2-6, with 10 positions matching TRBD1. Trimming took 1 base from V and 2 from J; bases not matched to a gene: 5. The CDR3 has 18 amino acids. CDR1 and CDR2 (germline): MGHRA, YSYEKL. The CDR3 DNA sequence: TGCGCCAGCAGCCAAGCCCGACAGGGGGCGGCTGGGGCCAACGTCCTGACTTTC. This encodes CASSQARQGAAGANVLTF.

This clone was counted between two and nine times. V is TRBV5-1 and J is TRBJ2-5, with TRBD1 identical over 9 bases. The germline gives CDR1 SGHRS, CDR2 YFSETQ. The CDR3 is 16 amino acids. J gave up 0 bases and V 0 bases, and 3 bases lay outside the gene matches. CDR3 in amino acids: CASSLGDRGYQETQYF. The CDR3 DNA reads as TGCGCCAGCAGCTTGGGTGACAGGGGGTACCAAGAGACCCAGTACTTC.

The chain joins TRBV30 to TRBJ1-5; 11 nucleotides agree with TRBD1. V gave up 3 bases and J gave up 7 bases; unmatched junction bases: 8. Per the germline V gene, CDR1 is GTSNPN and CDR2 is SVGIG (reference sequence). CDR3 size: 15 residues. The CDR3: CAWSQGQGDWQPQHF. The CDR3 DNA reads as TGTGCCTGGAGCCAGGGACAGGGGGATTGGCAGCCCCAGCATTTT. The full variable domain, its missing parts supplied by reference TRBV30 and TRBJ1-5, is SQTIHQWPATLVQPVGSPLSLECTVEGTSNPNLYWYRQAAGRGLQLLFYSVGIGQISSEVPQNLSASRPQDRQFILSSKKLLLSDSGFYLCAWSQGQGDWQPQHFGDGTRLSIL.

The chain has TRBV14 and TRBJ2-7; 11 nucleotides match TRBD2. Germline loops: CDR1 SGHDN, CDR2 FVKESK. J lost 1 base, V lost 1 base, and 6 bases had no gene match. The CDR3 totals 17 residues. The CDR3 sequence: CASSQGALAGGSYEQYF. Written as DNA, the CDR3 is TGTGCCAGCAGCCAAGGGGCCCTAGCGGGGGGATCCTACGAGCAGTACTTC.

J is TRBJ2-2 and V is TRBV5-6; D gene unclear. Germline V lookup: CDR1 SGHDT, CDR2 YYEEEE. The CDR3 has 18 amino acids. Deletions cut 3 bases from V and 1 base from J, with 19 bases between. In nucleotides, the CDR3 is TGTGCCAGCAGCTGGTGGACGGGTGCAGGATTGAACACCGGGGAGCTGTTTTTT. It translates to CASSWWTGAGLNTGELFF.

With regard to this clone: Distinct nucleotide sequences in the sample also encode this CDR3. The chain employs TRBV2 and TRBJ1-1; 7 nucleotides line up with TRBD1. The CDR3 extends over 13 amino acids. V trimming: 5 bases; J trimming: 1 base; junction bases outside the gene matches: 1. Germline V gives CDR1 SNHLY, CDR2 FYNNEI. This chain's CDR3 is CASSQGENTEAFF. The CDR3 DNA follows: TGTGCCAGCAGTCAGGGGGAGAACACTGAAGCTTTCTTT.

The rearrangement joins TRBV7-3 to TRBJ1-6; D is undetermined. Germline CDR1 reads SGHTA; CDR2 reads FQGTGA. The CDR3 extends over 13 amino acids. Trimming stripped 5 bases from V and 6 bases from J, with 8 bases between. The CDR3 loop is CASSTSLNSPLHF. Written as DNA, the CDR3 is TGTGCCAGCAGCACCTCCCTTAATTCACCCCTCCACTTT. The whole variable domain, filled in from reference TRBV7-3 and TRBJ1-6, reads GAGVSQTPSNKVTEKGKYVELRCDPISGHTALYWYRQSLGQGPEFLIYFQGTGAADDSGLPNDRFFAVRPEGSVSTLKIQRTERGDSAVYLCASSTSLNSPLHFGNGTRLTVT.

The chain has TRBV19 and TRBJ2-5; D ambiguous. The CDR3 extends over 18 amino acids. The germline V gene has CDR1 LNHDA and CDR2 SQIVND (reference sequence). V was cut by 0 bases and J by 2 bases, with 19 bases left in between. The CDR3 DNA follows: TGTGCCAGTAGTATAGAACCCGGAGAGCGTTGGGATCAAGAGACCCAGTACTTC. Translation gives CASSIEPGERWDQETQYF.

J is TRBJ1-5 and V is TRBV9; maybe TRBD1 (6 bases). The CDR3 spans 17 residues. Germline V gene lookup returns CDR1 SGDLS and CDR2 YYNGEE. V was shortened by 1 base and J by 0 bases, with 14 bases between the two germline ends. The CDR3 region has the DNA TGTGCCAGCAGCGTAACTAGACAGGTGCTTAGCAATCAGCCCCAGCATTTT. It codes for CASSVTRQVLSNQPQHF.

The chain carries TRBV9 and TRBJ2-1; D gene unclear. The CDR3 runs 13 residues. From germline, CDR1 is SGDLS and CDR2 YYNGEE. Deletions cut 0 bases from V and 3 bases from J, with 4 bases between. The CDR3 sequence: CASSVADYNEQFF. CDR3 DNA sequence: TGTGCCAGCAGCGTAGCGGACTACAATGAGCAGTTCTTC.

This clone was found a few times. The rearrangement links TRBV25-1 to TRBJ1-5; tentatively, D is TRBD1 (5 bases). V was clipped by 10 bases and J by 9 bases, with 16 bases between them. In germline, CDR1 is MGHDK, CDR2 SYGVNS. The CDR3 spans 12 residues. CDR3 bases: TGTGCCACCCAAGGATTGAGGGGGCCCCAGCATTTT. Protein product: CATQGLRGPQHF.

The chain is built from TRBV2 and TRBJ1-2; D perhaps matches TRBD1 (5 bases). The CDR3 has 15 amino acids. Germline loops: CDR1 SNHLY, CDR2 FYNNEI. V was clipped by 7 bases and J by 5 bases, with 20 bases between them. The CDR3 DNA sequence: TGTGCCAGCATTGAGGGGTCCGTCACCTTTTATGGCTACACCTTC. Translation: CASIEGSVTFYGYTF.

This clone was counted a few times. The chain uses TRBV7-2 and TRBJ1-6; D unclear. This CDR3 is 14 amino acids long. Germline CDR1 is SGHTA and CDR2 is FQGNSA. The V end lost 4 bases, the J end lost 15 bases, and 19 bases lay between the germline ends. The CDR3 protein is CASSSGHHHFLLHF. DNA for the CDR3: TGTGCCAGCAGCTCCGGGCACCATCATTTTCTCCTCCACTTT.

The rearrangement joins TRBV2 to TRBJ2-3; 13 nucleotides align to TRBD2. Per germline, CDR1 SNHLY and CDR2 FYNNEI. The CDR3 totals 16 residues. Trimming removed 4 bases from V and 6 bases from J; junction bases left unmatched: 7. The CDR3 sequence is CASSARTSGGSDTQYF. Here the CDR3 DNA reads TGTGCCAGCAGTGCCAGGACTAGCGGGGGATCGGATACGCAGTATTTT.

The chain is built from TRBV4-1 and TRBJ2-5, with TRBD2 matching 10 bases. The CDR3 is 17 residues long. Germline lookup yields CDR1 MGHRA and CDR2 YSYEKL. With 3 bases clipped from V and 5 bases from J, the junction kept 12 bases outside the gene matches. CDR3 loop: CASSQGLTSGVRETQYF. Written as DNA, the CDR3 is TGCGCCAGCAGCCAGGGCCTCACTAGCGGGGTACGCGAGACCCAGTACTTC.

The V call is TRBV7-8, the J call TRBJ1-3; D perhaps matches TRBD1 (5 bases). Deletions cut 6 bases from V and 4 bases from J, with 16 bases between. The CDR3 has 15 residues. CDR1 and CDR2 from the germline V gene are SGHVS and FQNEAQ. The CDR3 reads CASSPGTQRGNTIYF. CDR3 DNA sequence: TGTGCCAGCAGTCCCGGGACCCAAAGGGGAAACACCATATATTTT.

J is TRBJ1-5 and V is TRBV4-2; 9 positions match TRBD1. V lost 0 bases, J lost 5 bases, and 2 bases stayed unmatched. Germline loops: CDR1 LGHNA, CDR2 YNFKEQ. This CDR3 has 15 amino acids. This CDR3 is CASSQEHRGHQPQHF. The DNA of the CDR3 is TGTGCCAGCAGCCAAGAGCACAGGGGGCATCAGCCCCAGCATTTT.

The J gene is TRBJ2-7, the V gene TRBV6-5; the D gene is possibly TRBD1 (5 bases). Trimming pared 6 bases from V and 1 base from J, leaving 16 bases between. This CDR3 has 15 amino acids. The germline CDR1 and CDR2 sequences are MNHEY and SVGAGI. CDR3 residues: CASRPTGAQSYEQYF. The CDR3 nucleotides are TGTGCCAGCAGGCCTACAGGAGCCCAATCCTACGAGCAGTACTTC.

This chain links TRBV5-1 with TRBJ2-3; 9 nucleotides align to TRBD2. V lost 0 bases to trimming and J lost 6 bases; unmatched junction nucleotides: 2. This CDR3 is built from 14 residues. Germline assignment: CDR1 SGHRS and CDR2 YFSETQ. The chain's CDR3 is CASSLVAGDDTQYF. CDR3 nucleotides: TGCGCCAGCAGCTTGGTAGCGGGGGACGATACGCAGTATTTT.

The gene calls are TRBV2 and TRBJ1-4; tentatively, D is TRBD1 (6 bases). The CDR3 totals 15 residues. Trimming shortened V by 6 bases and J by 5 bases, and 16 bases separated the two germline ends. Germline V gives CDR1 SNHLY, CDR2 FYNNEI. DNA for the CDR3: TGTGCCAGCAGCTTCAGGGGAGATAACAATGAAAAACTGTTTTTT. This gives the protein CASSFRGDNNEKLFF.

The chain carries TRBV18 and TRBJ1-1; D not certain. Trimming took off 0 bases at V and 0 bases at J, with 11 bases between the two ends. This CDR3 is 16 amino acids long. Germline CDR1 reads KGHSH; CDR2 reads LQKENI. The CDR3 sequence: CASSPPYSTLNTEAFF. In DNA, the CDR3 is TGTGCCAGCTCACCACCGTACTCCACTCTGAACACTGAAGCTTTCTTT.

The V call is TRBV27, the J call TRBJ1-6; 7 bases agree with TRBD1. This CDR3 contains 15 residues. V was pared by 3 bases and J by 10 bases, with 9 bases of the junction left unmatched. Looked up from germline, CDR1 is MNHEY and CDR2 is SMNVEV (reference sequence). CDR3 protein: CASSLYRQGWSPLHF. The CDR3 DNA reads as TGTGCCAGCAGTTTGTACCGACAGGGCTGGTCACCCCTCCACTTT.

The V call is TRBV5-6, the J call TRBJ1-1; D gene ambiguous. Germline lookup yields CDR1 SGHDT and CDR2 YYEEEE. The CDR3 extends over 13 amino acids. Trimming left V 0 bases short and J 1 base short, with 4 bases between. The CDR3 reads CASSLGRNTEAFF. The DNA of the CDR3 is TGTGCCAGCAGCTTGGGCAGGAACACTGAAGCTTTCTTT.

The sample holds a few counts of this clone. CDR3 coding DNA: TGCGCCAGCAGCCAGGGTAAAGGGGGCAGTGAAAAACTGTTTTTT. Translation: CASSQGKGGSEKLFF. The J gene is TRBJ1-4, the V gene TRBV4-3, with 7 bases lining up with TRBD1. The CDR3 consists of 15 residues. Unmatched junction bases numbered 8, after V lost 3 bases and J lost 7 bases. Germline CDR1 reads LGHNA; CDR2 reads YSLEER.

The chain links TRBV11-2 to TRBJ1-4; 11 bases line up with TRBD1. CDR3 size: 18 residues. Germline V lookup: CDR1 SGHAT, CDR2 FQNNGV. The V gene end was trimmed by 3 bases and the J gene end by 0 bases; junction bases not matched to a gene: 6. CDR3 residues: CASSLGTGGYATNEKLFF. CDR3 in DNA: TGTGCCAGCAGCTTGGGGACAGGGGGGTATGCAACTAATGAAAAACTGTTTTTT.

This chain links TRBV6-1 with TRBJ1-4; 7 nucleotides agree with TRBD1. This CDR3 spans 13 amino acids. V shed 6 bases and J 4 bases; nucleotides not matched to a gene: 2. CDR1 MNHNS and CDR2 SASEGT come from the germline V gene. CDR3 sequence reads: CASRGQINEKLFF. The CDR3 DNA reads as TGTGCCAGCAGGGGACAGATTAATGAAAAACTGTTTTTT.